This T cell receptor beta chain emerged from a study of T-cell reconstitution after alpha-beta-depleted transplantation in children. Study-wide results and caveats: At one year after transplant, newly produced T cells mostly accounted for T-cell counts and diversity. Reportedly, only several hundred clones from non-depleted graft cells drove alpha-beta T-cell counts at about two months.

The CDR3 is 20 amino acids. The V and J ends lost 1 base and 1 base, in that order; junction bases with no gene match: 14. CDR1 and CDR2 from the germline V gene are MNHEY and SMNVEV (reference sequence). This clonotype was found many times. Its antigen is not identified. For TCRbeta, the library was prepared with unique molecular identifiers. TCRdb re-called the PCR reads with MiXCR, one entry per CDR3 protein. The table has about 350,000 distinct CDR3 sequences, roughly 15% seen once. V gene TRBV27 combines with J gene TRBJ2-3, with TRBD2 matching 10 bases. Sequences were derived from PBMCs, mostly from graft donor cells, sampled 360 days after TCRalphabeta/CD19-depleted stem cell transplant. The sequence was collected from a male patient aged 2 to 9 who had a stem cell transplant for acute lymphoblastic leukemia, so the T cells may come from the graft donor. The CDR3 reads CASSLYQTSGMEYGTDTQYF. CDR3 coding DNA: TGTGCCAGCAGTTTATACCAAACTAGCGGGATGGAATATGGCACAGATACGCAGTATTTT.